This T cell receptor (beta chain) is drawn from a study of blood T cell repertoires in COVID-19. Germline-derived CDR1 and CDR2 are MDHEN and SYDVKM. Trimming removed 3 bases at V and 0 bases at J, with 15 bases between. The CDR3 is 16 residues long. Some clones are missing from TCRdb's copy, which holds only in-frame ones; the method was immunoSEQ multiplex PCR. The table has roughly 100,000 clones, about 87% seen once. The genes are TRBV28 and TRBJ2-7; tentative D call: TRBD1 (6 bases). Sequencing was done on a sample of peripheral blood. The source of this sequence is a man over 45 with active or convalescent COVID-19. This CDR3 is CASSFLRRTVSYEQYF. DNA of the CDR3: TGTGCCAGCAGTTTCCTTCGCAGGACAGTCTCCTACGAGCAGTACTTC.